The 21 T cell receptor beta chains below were found in one sample sequenced in a study of T cells after yellow fever vaccination. TCRdb reprocessed the 5' RACE reads with MiXCR, giving one entry per CDR3 protein. Seen here are approximately 160,000 distinct CDR3 sequences, approximately 6% observed once, and the top ten hold roughly 3%. The material sequenced was CD4+ T cells sorted from PBMCs, taken on the day of the first yellow fever vaccination. Receptor source: a man aged 18-30 years who received the YFV17D yellow fever vaccine.

The chain joins TRBV19 to TRBJ2-3; TRBD2 matches at 7 bases. With V trimmed by 3 bases and J by 1 base, 10 bases remained unmatched. CDR3 size: 17 residues. Germline CDR1 is LNHDA and CDR2 is SQIVND (reference sequence). The CDR3 loop is CASSIQRGRAGTDTQYF. CDR3 nucleotide sequence: TGTGCCAGTAGTATTCAGCGGGGCCGGGCAGGCACAGATACGCAGTATTTT.

The chain is built from TRBV20-1 and TRBJ2-3; 7 nucleotides match TRBD2. Germline lookup yields CDR1 DFQATT and CDR2 SNEGSKA (reference sequence). Unmatched junction bases numbered 10, after V lost 0 bases and J lost 7 bases. The CDR3 has 15 residues. This chain's CDR3 is CSARDHLAVKNTQYF. CDR3 bases: TGCAGTGCTAGAGATCATCTAGCGGTGAAGAATACGCAGTATTTT.

This clonotype was counted ten times or more. This chain links TRBV4-3 with TRBJ2-1, with unresolved D. Deletions cut 2 bases from V and 9 bases from J, with 17 bases between. CDR1 is LGHNA and CDR2 is YSLEER in the germline V gene. The CDR3 is 15 residues long. The CDR3 DNA reads as TGCGCCAGCAGCCAACAACCCTCCAGATACGGTGAGCAGTTCTTC. Residues: CASSQQPSRYGEQFF.

This clonotype was detected ten times or more. J is TRBJ1-1 and V is TRBV14, with no clear D. CDR3 length equals 13 residues. V was trimmed by 6 bases and J by 9 bases, leaving 17 bases between them. CDR1 and CDR2 from the germline V gene are SGHDN and FVKESK. The CDR3 protein is CASSHSFEEQAFF. CDR3 DNA: TGTGCCAGCAGTCACTCGTTCGAGGAGCAAGCTTTCTTT.

This clonotype appeared many times. This chain joins TRBV20-1 and TRBJ2-3; TRBD2 agrees at 15 bases. CDR3 length equals 18 residues. With 4 bases clipped from V and 1 base from J, the junction kept 9 bases outside the gene matches. Germline lookup yields CDR1 DFQATT and CDR2 SNEGSKA (reference sequence). The CDR3: CSAKTGLAGGRGTDTQYF. CDR3 DNA sequence: TGCAGTGCTAAAACAGGACTAGCGGGGGGGCGTGGCACAGATACGCAGTATTTT.

CDR3 bases: TGCGCCAGCAGCCAGAAATACAATGAGCAGTTCTTC. This encodes CASSQKYNEQFF. V usage is TRBV23-1 and J usage is TRBJ2-1; no reliable D call. TRBV23-1 is reported as an ORF; its role is uncertain. The CDR3 has 12 residues. V lost 6 bases, J lost 4 bases, and 7 bases lay in between.

The chain carries TRBV12-3 or TRBV12-4 and TRBJ2-5; a possible D gene is TRBD1 (5 bases). Between the trimmed V and J ends, which lost 5 bases and 2 bases, there was a span of 18 bases. The CDR3 is 16 amino acids. The CDR3 bases are TGTGCCAGCAGTAAAAGTTCGGGCAGGGTGCAAGAGACCCAGTACTTC. The encoded protein is CASSKSSGRVQETQYF.

The chain links TRBV4-2 to TRBJ2-2, with D perhaps matching TRBD1 (5 bases). Trimming left V 6 bases short and J 7 bases short, with 21 bases between. Germline loops: CDR1 LGHNA, CDR2 YNFKEQ. The CDR3 runs to 16 residues. The CDR3 sequence is CASRPGSRAEGGELFF. The DNA for the CDR3 is TGTGCCAGCAGACCTGGTAGCAGGGCCGAAGGCGGGGAGCTGTTTTTT.

For the CDR3, the DNA is TGTGCCAGTAGTTACAGTTTAAAGGATACGCAGTATTTT. Its translation: CASSYSLKDTQYF. The chain couples TRBV19 to TRBJ2-3; D gene ambiguous. CDR3 length: 13 residues. Per germline, CDR1 LNHDA and CDR2 SQIVND (reference sequence). With 5 bases removed from V and 6 bases from J, the gap between germline ends came to 12 bases.

The table lists this clonotype with many counts. The CDR3 here is CASSRSTGATNEKLFF. The CDR3 nucleotides read TGTGCCAGCAGCCGATCTACCGGCGCAACTAATGAAAAACTGTTTTTT. The V call is TRBV9, the J call TRBJ1-4; D remains ambiguous. Germline CDR1 is SGDLS and CDR2 is YYNGEE. The CDR3 is made up of 16 amino acids. V lost 4 bases to trimming and J lost 0 bases, with 13 bases between them.

At least ten counts were recorded for this clonotype. The CDR3 sequence: CAITQPPDTQYF. The CDR3, as DNA: TGTGCCATCACACAGCCCCCAGATACGCAGTATTTT. V and J are TRBV15 and TRBJ2-3; D is uncertain. Germline lookup yields CDR1 LNHNV and CDR2 YYDKDF (reference sequence). V was shortened by 10 bases and J by 4 bases, with 12 bases between the two germline ends. This CDR3 has 12 amino acids.

This clonotype came up many times. The CDR3 sequence: CASREQGQSGELFF. The CDR3 nucleotides are TGTGCCAGCAGAGAACAGGGACAGTCCGGGGAGCTGTTTTTT. V gene TRBV9 combines with J gene TRBJ2-2; TRBD1 matches at 7 bases. The CDR3 totals 14 residues. CDR1 SGDLS and CDR2 YYNGEE come from the germline V gene. V lost 5 bases to trimming and J lost 6 bases; unmatched junction nucleotides: 7.

This clonotype has at least ten counts. The chain has TRBV5-1 and TRBJ2-2; the D is unclear. Per the germline V gene, CDR1 is SGHRS and CDR2 is YFSETQ. This CDR3 comprises 13 residues. V was pared by 5 bases and J by 1 base, with 6 bases between. The CDR3 reads CASRDGNTGELFF. As DNA, the CDR3 is TGCGCCAGCAGAGACGGGAACACCGGGGAGCTGTTTTTT.

At least ten counts were recorded for this clonotype. The chain recombines TRBV20-1 with TRBJ1-1; D remains ambiguous. Between the trimmed V and J ends, which lost 4 bases and 1 base, there was a span of 7 bases. Germline V gene lookup returns CDR1 DFQATT and CDR2 SNEGSKA (reference sequence). This CDR3 contains 12 residues. The CDR3 DNA is TGCAGTGCTATAGAGACGAACACTGAAGCTTTCTTT. Its translation: CSAIETNTEAFF.

This clonotype was observed at least ten times. The chain recombines TRBV20-1 with TRBJ2-2; D may be TRBD1 (5 bases). The CDR3 runs 14 residues. Germline V gives CDR1 DFQATT, CDR2 SNEGSKA (reference sequence). Trimming removed 3 bases from V and 6 bases from J, with 14 bases in between. CDR3 amino acids: CSASNPRGAGELFF. For the CDR3, the DNA is TGCAGTGCTAGTAACCCAAGGGGCGCCGGGGAGCTGTTTTTT.

This clonotype was recorded many times. The chain combines TRBV2 with TRBJ2-1; 9 nucleotides agree with TRBD2. V was pared by 2 bases and J by 3 bases, with 2 bases of the junction left unmatched. The CDR3 length is 15 residues. From germline, CDR1 is SNHLY and CDR2 FYNNEI. The CDR3 sequence: CASSETSGLYNEQFF. The CDR3 bases are TGTGCCAGCAGTGAAACTAGCGGGCTCTACAATGAGCAGTTCTTC. Supplemented by reference TRBV2 and TRBJ2-1, the full variable domain reads EPEVTQTPSHQVTQMGQEVILRCVPISNHLYFYWYRQILGQKVEFLVSFYNNEISEKSEIFDDQFSVERPDGSNFTLKIRSTKLEDSAMYFCASSETSGLYNEQFFGPGTRLTVL.

The rearrangement joins TRBV7-2 to TRBJ2-3; 13 nucleotides agree with TRBD2. The CDR3 has 15 amino acids. Trimming removed 9 bases from V and 6 bases from J; junction bases left unmatched: 9. The germline gives CDR1 SGHTA, CDR2 FQGNSA. The CDR3: CASRLAGGQRDTQYF. CDR3 nucleotide sequence: TGTGCCAGTCGACTAGCGGGGGGCCAGCGCGATACGCAGTATTTT. Full variable domain (missing parts from reference TRBV7-2 and TRBJ2-3): GAGVSQSPSNKVTEKGKDVELRCDPISGHTALYWYRQSLGQGLEFLIYFQGNSAPDKSGLPSDRFSAERTGGSVSTLTIQRTQQEDSAVYLCASRLAGGQRDTQYFGPGTRLTVL.

This clonotype was seen more than once but under ten times. The junction differs from germline at one of its ends, possibly a read error. The chain carries TRBV19 and TRBJ1-5, with 11 bases aligning to TRBD1. The V gene's germline CDR1 is LNHDA and CDR2 SQIVND (reference sequence). The length of the CDR3 is 19 residues. The CDR3 spells CDSSKKDRGRFLSNQPQHF. The CDR3 DNA sequence: TGTGACAGTAGTAAGAAGGACAGGGGGCGATTTCTTAGCAATCAGCCCCAGCATTTT. The complete variable domain, with remaining parts taken from reference TRBV19 and TRBJ1-5, reads DGGITQSPKYLFRKEGQNVTLSCEQNLNHDAMYWYRQDPGQGLRLIYYSQIVNDFQKGDIAEGYSVSREKKESFPLTVTSAQKNPTAFYLCDSSKKDRGRFLSNQPQHFGDGTRLSIL.

This clonotype was observed many times. The chain links TRBV5-1 to TRBJ2-3; 8 bases agree with TRBD2. Per the germline V gene, CDR1 is SGHRS and CDR2 is YFSETQ. J lost 2 bases, V lost 8 bases, and 7 bases had no gene match. The CDR3 contains 14 residues. DNA of the CDR3: TGCGCCAGTCTACTAGCGGACTACACAGATACGCAGTATTTT. Its translation: CASLLADYTDTQYF.

This clonotype occurred many times. V usage is TRBV7-6 and J usage is TRBJ2-5; the match to TRBD2 covers 10 bases. The CDR3 length is 16 residues. CDR1 and CDR2 (germline): SGHVS, FNYEAQ. V shed 2 bases and J 1 base; nucleotides not matched to a gene: 4. CDR3 sequence (DNA): TGTGCCAGCAGCTTAATATCTAGCGGGGGCCAAGAGACCCAGTACTTC. Residues: CASSLISSGGQETQYF.

This clonotype appeared once. A single base separates this from a much larger clone, so it may be a read error. The V and J genes are TRBV6-5 and TRBJ2-2; TRBD1 matches at 9 bases. Germline-derived CDR1 and CDR2 are MNHEY and SVGAGI. This CDR3 has 18 amino acids. The CDR3 sequence: CACSYLGQGRTNTGELFF. DNA of the CDR3: TGTGCCTGCAGTTACCTGGGACAGGGAAGAACGAACACCGGGGAGCTGTTTTTT.